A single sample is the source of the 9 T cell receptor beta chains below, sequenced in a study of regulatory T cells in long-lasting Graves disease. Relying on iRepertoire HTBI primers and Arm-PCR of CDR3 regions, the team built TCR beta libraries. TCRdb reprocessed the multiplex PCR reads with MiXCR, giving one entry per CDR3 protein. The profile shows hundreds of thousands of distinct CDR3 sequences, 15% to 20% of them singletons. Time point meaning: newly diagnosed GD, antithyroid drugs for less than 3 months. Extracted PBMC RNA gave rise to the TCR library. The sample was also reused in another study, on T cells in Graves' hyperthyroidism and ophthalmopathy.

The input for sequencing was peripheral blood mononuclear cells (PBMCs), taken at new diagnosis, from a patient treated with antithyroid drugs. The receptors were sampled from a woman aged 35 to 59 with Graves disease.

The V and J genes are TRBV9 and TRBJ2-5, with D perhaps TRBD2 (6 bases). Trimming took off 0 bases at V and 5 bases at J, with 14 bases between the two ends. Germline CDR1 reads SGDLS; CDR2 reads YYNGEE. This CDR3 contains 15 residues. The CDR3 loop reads CASSVDGSGGETQYF. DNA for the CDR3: TGTGCCAGCAGCGTAGATGGTAGCGGCGGGGAGACCCAGTACTTC.

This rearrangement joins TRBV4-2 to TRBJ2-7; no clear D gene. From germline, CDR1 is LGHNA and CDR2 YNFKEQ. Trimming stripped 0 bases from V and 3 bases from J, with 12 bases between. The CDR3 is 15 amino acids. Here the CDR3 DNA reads TGTGCCAGCAGCCAAGACGCAGGAAATTTCTACGAGCAGTACTTC. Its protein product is CASSQDAGNFYEQYF.

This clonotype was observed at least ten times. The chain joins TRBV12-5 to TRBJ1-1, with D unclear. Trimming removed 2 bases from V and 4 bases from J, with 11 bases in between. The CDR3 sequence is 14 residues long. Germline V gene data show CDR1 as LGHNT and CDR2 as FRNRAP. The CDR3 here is CASGLSRVRTEAFF. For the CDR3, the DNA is TGTGCTAGTGGTTTGTCCCGGGTTCGCACTGAAGCTTTCTTT.

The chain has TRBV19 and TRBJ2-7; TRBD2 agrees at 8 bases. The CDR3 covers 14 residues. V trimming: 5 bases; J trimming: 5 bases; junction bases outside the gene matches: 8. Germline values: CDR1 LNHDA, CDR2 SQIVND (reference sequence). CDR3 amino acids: CASSGRGGFDEQYF. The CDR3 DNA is TGTGCCAGTAGTGGACGGGGGGGCTTCGACGAGCAGTACTTC.

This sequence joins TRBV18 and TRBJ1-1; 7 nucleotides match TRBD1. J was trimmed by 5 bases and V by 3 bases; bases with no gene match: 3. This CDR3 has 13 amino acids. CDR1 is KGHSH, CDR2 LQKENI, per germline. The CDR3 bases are TGTGCCAGCTCACCGGACAGGAGTACTGAAGCTTTCTTT. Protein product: CASSPDRSTEAFF.

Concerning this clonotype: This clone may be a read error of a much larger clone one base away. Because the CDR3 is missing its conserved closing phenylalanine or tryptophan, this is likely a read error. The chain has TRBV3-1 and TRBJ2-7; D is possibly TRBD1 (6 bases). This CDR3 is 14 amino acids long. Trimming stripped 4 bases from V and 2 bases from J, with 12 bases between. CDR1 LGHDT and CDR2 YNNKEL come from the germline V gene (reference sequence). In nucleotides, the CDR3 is TGTGCCAGCAGCCCCTCGACAGGACCCTACGAGCAGTACCTC. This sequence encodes CASSPSTGPYEQYL.

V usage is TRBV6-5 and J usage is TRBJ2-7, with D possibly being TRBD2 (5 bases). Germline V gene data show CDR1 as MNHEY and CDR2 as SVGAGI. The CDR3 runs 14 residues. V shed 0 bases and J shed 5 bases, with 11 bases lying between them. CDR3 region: CASSYSGLPDEQYF. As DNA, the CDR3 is TGTGCCAGCAGTTACTCAGGACTTCCCGACGAGCAGTACTTC.

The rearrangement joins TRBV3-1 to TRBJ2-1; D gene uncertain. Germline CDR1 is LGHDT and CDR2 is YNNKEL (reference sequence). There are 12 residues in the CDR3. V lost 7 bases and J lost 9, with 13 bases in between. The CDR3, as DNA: TGTGCCAGCAATCAAGCCAGAGGTGAGCAGTTCTTC. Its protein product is CASNQARGEQFF.

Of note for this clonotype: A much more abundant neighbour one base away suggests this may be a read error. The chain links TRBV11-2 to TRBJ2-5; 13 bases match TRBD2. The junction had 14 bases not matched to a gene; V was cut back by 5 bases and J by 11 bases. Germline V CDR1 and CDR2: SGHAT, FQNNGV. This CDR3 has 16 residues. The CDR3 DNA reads TGTGCCAGCAGCGAACCGGGACTAGCGGGGTACAATGAGCAGTACTTC. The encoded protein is CASSEPGLAGYNEQYF.